These 9 T cell receptor beta chains originate from one sample sequenced in a study of PD-L1 blockade in urothelial cancer. Documented time point: pretreatment peripheral blood. Data came from immunoSEQ multiplex PCR; TCRdb stores just in-frame clones and leaves some out. The sample includes about 130,000 clones, approximately 84% of them seen just once. Sequencing was performed on PBMCs, taken around atezolizumab (anti-PD-L1) treatment. Every receptor here comes from a man aged 45-60 years with urothelial cancer.

The rearrangement links TRBV5-4 to TRBJ2-1; TRBD1 matches 9 bases. The CDR3 totals 15 residues. V lost 2 bases and J lost 9; bases outside the gene matches: 9. In germline, CDR1 is SGHNT, CDR2 YYREEE (reference sequence). In DNA form, the CDR3 reads TGTGCCAGCAGCTTCATCGGGAACAGGGGGCGTGAGCAGTTCTTC. Its protein product is CASSFIGNRGREQFF. Full variable domain (outside the CDR3, taken from reference TRBV5-4 and TRBJ2-1): ETGVTQSPTHLIKTRGQQVTLRCSSQSGHNTVSWYQQALGQGPQFIFQYYREEENGRGNFPPRFSGLQFPNYSSELNVNALELDDSALYLCASSFIGNRGREQFFGPGTRLTVL.

This clone was observed a single time. V gene TRBV5-4 combines with J gene TRBJ2-7; 9 nucleotides match TRBD1. There are 16 residues in the CDR3. The germline CDR1 and CDR2 sequences are SGHNT and YYREEE (reference sequence). Trimming took 6 bases from V and 1 from J; bases not matched to a gene: 11. The CDR3 region has the DNA TGTGCCAGCAATCGGCGGACAGGGGCGACTTCCTACGAGCAGTACTTC. Translated: CASNRRTGATSYEQYF.

The J gene is TRBJ2-5, the V gene TRBV7-9, with D possibly being TRBD1 (6 bases). The V and J ends lost 1 base and 2 bases respectively, with 14 bases between them. The CDR3 runs 16 residues. The germline CDR1 and CDR2 sequences are SEHNR and FQNEAQ (reference sequence). The CDR3 reads CASSLGRTVTQETQYF. CDR3 in DNA: TGTGCCAGCAGCTTAGGGCGGACAGTTACTCAAGAGACCCAGTACTTC.

The chain combines TRBV2 with TRBJ2-5, with a possible D match to TRBD1 (5 bases). V was shortened by 6 bases and J by 2 bases, with 10 bases between the two germline ends. This CDR3 is built from 13 residues. Germline CDR1 and CDR2: SNHLY and FYNNEI. CDR3 in DNA: TGTGCCAGCAGGGGGCAGGTTCAAGAGACCCAGTACTTC. It translates to CASRGQVQETQYF.

This chain uses TRBV7-9 with TRBJ2-7; D perhaps matches TRBD2 (5 bases). The CDR3 is made up of 15 amino acids. The germline V and J ends were trimmed by 0 bases and 7 bases, with 16 bases remaining between them. The germline V gene encodes CDR1 SEHNR and CDR2 FQNEAQ (reference sequence). The CDR3 bases are TGTGCCAGCAGCTTAGCCCGACGGGGTTCGCAGGAGCAGTACTTC. Residues: CASSLARRGSQEQYF.

The chain links TRBV2 to TRBJ1-3; the D gene is possibly TRBD1 (5 bases). Trimming removed 7 bases from V and 0 bases from J, with 16 bases in between. This CDR3 has 16 residues. Germline CDR1 and CDR2: SNHLY and FYNNEI. The CDR3 protein is CASTPAGGFSGNTIYF. In nucleotides, the CDR3 is TGTGCCAGCACCCCCGCGGGGGGTTTCTCTGGAAACACCATATATTTT.

This chain uses TRBV21-1 with TRBJ1-6. TRBV21-1 is flagged as a pseudogene. The CDR3 spans 15 residues. CDR3 region: CASSKGEGLNSPLHF. The CDR3 DNA is TGTGCCAGCAGCAAGGGGGAGGGGTTGAATTCACCCCTCCACTTT.

The rearrangement links TRBV11-2 to TRBJ2-7, with D hard to call. The CDR3 is 14 amino acids. Trimming took 0 bases from V and 8 from J, leaving 14 bases between them. Germline CDR1 is SGHAT and CDR2 is FQNNGV. CDR3 loop: CASSLDPRRSQQYF. DNA for the CDR3: TGTGCCAGCAGCTTAGACCCCCGTCGTTCCCAGCAGTACTTC.

The CDR3 spells CASSIPGAKDTQYF. The CDR3 DNA follows: TGTGCCAGCTCAATCCCGGGAGCAAAAGATACGCAGTATTTT. This chain joins TRBV18 and TRBJ2-3; possibly TRBD2 for D (6 bases). This CDR3 is built from 14 residues. Trimming stripped 5 bases from V and 5 bases from J, with 14 bases between. Germline V gene lookup returns CDR1 KGHSH and CDR2 LQKENI.